This T cell receptor beta chain derives from a study of OX40 agonist ivuxolimab in advanced cancers. Blood samples were obtained at baseline, cycle 4 day 1, and cycle 7 day 1. Germline CDR1 and CDR2: MDHEN and SYDVKM. V lost 5 bases and J lost 4; bases outside the gene matches: 13. The length of the CDR3 is 18 residues. The assay was immunoSEQ multiplex PCR, and TCRdb's table has in-frame clones only and misses some. The data hold about 77,000 clones, with 65% to 90% observed a single time. The V call is TRBV28, the J call TRBJ2-2; 10 nucleotides align to TRBD2. The source is an adult with an advanced solid tumor such as melanoma, head and neck, liver or kidney cancer. This material consisted of CD4+ or CD8+ T cells sorted from blood, taken in a trial of the OX40 agonist ivuxolimab. For the CDR3, the DNA is TGTGCCAGCAGTATAAGGCTAGCGGGAGCTTGGCGCACCGGGGAGCTGTTTTTT. Translation gives CASSIRLAGAWRTGELFF.